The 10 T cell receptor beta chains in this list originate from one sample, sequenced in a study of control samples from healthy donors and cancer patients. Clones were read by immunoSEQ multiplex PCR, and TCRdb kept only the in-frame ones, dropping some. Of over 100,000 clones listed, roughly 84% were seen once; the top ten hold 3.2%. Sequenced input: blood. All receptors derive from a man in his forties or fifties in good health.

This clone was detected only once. The CDR3 DNA is TGTGCCAGCAGCCAATCTCCGACGGGAGGGACCGGGACAGGGGACGAGCAGTACTTC. Translated, it gives CASSQSPTGGTGTGDEQYF. The chain has TRBV3-1 (or the pseudogene TRBV3-2) and TRBJ2-7; 10 bases fit TRBD1. Germline V gene lookup returns CDR1 LGHDT and CDR2 YNNKEL (reference sequence). Trimming at V came to 2 bases and at J to 5 bases, leaving 18 bases not matched to a gene. The CDR3 spans 19 residues.

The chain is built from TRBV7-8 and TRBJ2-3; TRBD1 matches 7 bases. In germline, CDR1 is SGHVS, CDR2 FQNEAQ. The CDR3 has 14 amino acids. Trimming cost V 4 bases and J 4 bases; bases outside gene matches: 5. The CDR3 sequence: CASSSGTGADTQYF. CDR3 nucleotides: TGTGCCAGCAGCTCAGGCACAGGGGCAGATACGCAGTATTTT.

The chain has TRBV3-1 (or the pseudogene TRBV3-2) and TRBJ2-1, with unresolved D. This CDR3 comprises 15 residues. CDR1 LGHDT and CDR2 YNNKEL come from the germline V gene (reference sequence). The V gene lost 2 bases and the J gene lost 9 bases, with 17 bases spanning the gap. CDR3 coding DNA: TGTGCCAGCAGCCAAAGTAGCAAGGGTCTGACTGAGCAGTTCTTC. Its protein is CASSQSSKGLTEQFF.

The CDR3 spells CASSLMGLGAGELFF. The CDR3 DNA reads as TGTGCCAGCAGCTTAATGGGACTAGGAGCCGGGGAGCTGTTTTTT. This sequence joins TRBV7-3 and TRBJ2-2; the match to TRBD2 covers 8 bases. With V trimmed by 1 base and J by 6 bases, 4 bases remained unmatched. The CDR3 totals 15 residues. The germline CDR1 and CDR2 sequences are SGHTA and FQGTGA.

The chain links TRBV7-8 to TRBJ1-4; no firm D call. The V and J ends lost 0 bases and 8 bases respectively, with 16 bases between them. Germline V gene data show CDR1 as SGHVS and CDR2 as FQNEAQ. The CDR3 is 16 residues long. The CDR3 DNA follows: TGTGCCAGCAGCTTAGCCAAACCGGGATTCGGGGAAAAACTGTTTTTT. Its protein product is CASSLAKPGFGEKLFF. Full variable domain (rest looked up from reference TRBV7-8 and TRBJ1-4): GAGVSQSPRYKVAKRGQDVALRCDPISGHVSLFWYQQALGQGPEFLTYFQNEAQLDKSGLPSDRFFAERPEGSVSTLKIQRTQQEDSAVYLCASSLAKPGFGEKLFFGSGTQLSVL.

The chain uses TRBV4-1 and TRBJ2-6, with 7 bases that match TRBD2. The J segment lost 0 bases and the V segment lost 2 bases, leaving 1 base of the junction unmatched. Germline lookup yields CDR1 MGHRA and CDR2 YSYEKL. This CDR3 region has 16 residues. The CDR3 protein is CASSQWEGSGANVLTF. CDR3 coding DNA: TGCGCCAGCAGCCAATGGGAGGGCTCTGGGGCCAACGTCCTGACTTTC.

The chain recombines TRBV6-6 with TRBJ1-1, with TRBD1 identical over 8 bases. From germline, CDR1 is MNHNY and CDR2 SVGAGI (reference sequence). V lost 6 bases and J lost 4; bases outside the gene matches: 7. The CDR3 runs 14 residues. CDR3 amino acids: CASSLDRGFTEAFF. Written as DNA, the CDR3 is TGTGCCAGCAGCTTAGACAGGGGTTTCACTGAAGCTTTCTTT.

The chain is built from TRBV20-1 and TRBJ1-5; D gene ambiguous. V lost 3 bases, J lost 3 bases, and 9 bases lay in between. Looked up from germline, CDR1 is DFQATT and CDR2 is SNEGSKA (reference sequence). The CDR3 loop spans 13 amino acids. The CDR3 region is CSASREPNQPQHF. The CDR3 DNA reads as TGCAGTGCTAGTAGGGAACCCAATCAGCCCCAGCATTTT.

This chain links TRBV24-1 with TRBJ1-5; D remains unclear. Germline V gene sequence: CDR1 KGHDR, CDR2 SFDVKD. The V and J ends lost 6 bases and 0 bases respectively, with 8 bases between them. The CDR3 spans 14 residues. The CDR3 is CATSSVYSNQPQHF. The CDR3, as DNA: TGTGCCACCAGTTCAGTGTATAGCAATCAGCCCCAGCATTTT.

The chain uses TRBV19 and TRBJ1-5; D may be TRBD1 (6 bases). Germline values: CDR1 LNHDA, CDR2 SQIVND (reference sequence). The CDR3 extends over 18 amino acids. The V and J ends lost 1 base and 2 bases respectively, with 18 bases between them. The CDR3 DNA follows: TGTGCCAGTAGTATAGGGCCGGGGCAGGGGATTGGCAATCAGCCCCAGCATTTT. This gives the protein CASSIGPGQGIGNQPQHF.